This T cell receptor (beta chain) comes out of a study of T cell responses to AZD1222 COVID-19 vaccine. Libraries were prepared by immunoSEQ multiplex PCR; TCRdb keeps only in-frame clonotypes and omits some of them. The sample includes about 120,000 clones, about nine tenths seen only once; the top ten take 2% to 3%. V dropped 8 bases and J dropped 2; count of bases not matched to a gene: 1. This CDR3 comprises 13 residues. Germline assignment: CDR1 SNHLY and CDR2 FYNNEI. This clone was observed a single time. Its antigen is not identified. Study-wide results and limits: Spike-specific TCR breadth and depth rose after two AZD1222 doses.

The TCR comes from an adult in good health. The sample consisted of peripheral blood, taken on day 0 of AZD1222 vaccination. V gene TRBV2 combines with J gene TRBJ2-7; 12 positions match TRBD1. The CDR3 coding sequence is TGTGCCAGCGGGACAGGGGGCCCCTACGAGCAGTACTTC. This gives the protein CASGTGGPYEQYF.